A single TCR beta chain is shown here with its context. Its antigen specificity is not known. Base qualities are not recorded, but no much larger clone differs from it by a single base. The data derive from a study of STAT5B mutations in CD4+ large granular lymphocyte leukemia (dated by TCRdb to 2022 to 2024). For context, the study as a whole: Among healthy controls, the CDR3 'QG' motif was associated with a particular HLA allele. Flow cytometry on FACSCanto II or FACSVerse confirmed that purified fractions exceeded 95% purity among lymphocytes. The TCRbeta repertoires of CD4+ T-cell large granular lymphocyte leukemia patients were compared with the TCRbeta repertoires of healthy blood donors. Paper-wide results and their limitations: Compared with healthy CD4+ repertoires, CD4-sorted patient repertoires appeared more clonal, and this difference remained even after the putative leukemic clones were removed. Main leukemic clonotypes were private to each patient, although roughly 25% of the main leukemic clonotypes were found at low frequency in the non-leukemic repertoires of other patients. The data were not HLA-matched, and the relatively small sample size could explain the higher clonality seen in CD4+ compared with CD8+ T-LGLL. TRBV06-family usage was enriched among the top patient clones (8/27) compared with healthy controls (2/35).

The immunoSEQ assay at survey resolution was used to sequence TCRbeta rearrangements from genomic DNA. In the source study's methods: In the TCR sequencing data, the lowest productive clonotype frequency that could be detected was 2.59 x 10-5. Only productive TCRbeta rearrangements, defined as complete and in-frame sequences, were included in the analyses. Clonality for each sample was calculated as Simpson clonality in the immunoSEQ Analyzer version 3.0. Clones were grouped by frequency into very rare, small, medium, large (1-20%) or hyperexpanded (>20%) categories. Generation probabilities were estimated with OLGA 1.2.3, V-gene circos plots were made with VDJtools, specificities were searched in VDJdb, and CDR3 motifs were identified with GLIPH. As stored in TCRdb, this immuneACCESS dataset retains in-frame rearrangements with V and J assigned. A fraction of the clones does not appear; measured against another copy, unresolved V genes explain less than half of the discrepancy, and the remainder lacks a known reason. The V and J calls and clone size are taken from that table; D and trimming were inferred from the DNA. This sample lists tens of thousands of clones; roughly 88% were detected once. The ten largest clones capture approximately 0.97% of the sample.

The trim is 4 bases for V and 2 bases for J, with a gap of 7 bases between the germline ends. The germline V gene encodes CDR1 ENHRY and CDR2 SYGVKD. Inclusive of the bounding cysteine and phenylalanine, the CDR3 is 13 residues long. Kept here is only the CDR3 DNA, which spans 39 bases and is read in frame from base 1. The healthy controls were 30 to 45 blood donors, and the buffy coats of these donors were supplied by the Finnish Red Cross blood service. All TCR-sequenced material derived from peripheral blood: patient blood samples and healthy donor buffy coats. Peripheral blood mononuclear cells were isolated by Ficoll-Hypaque gradient centrifugation. CD4+ cells were purified magnetically from the buffy coats of healthy controls. The Gentra Puregene Cell and Tissue kit was used for genomic DNA extraction, and quantification was performed on a Qubit 2.0 fluorometer.

This receptor was identified in a human donor in good health. The V and J segments used are TRBV10-3 and TRBJ2-3, with the D gene too uncertain to name. Material for sequencing was CD4+ T cells from blood buffy coats. The CDR3 reads as follows: CAISGQFTDTQYF. The bases read TGTGCCATCAGTGGCCAATTCACAGATACGCAGTATTTT.